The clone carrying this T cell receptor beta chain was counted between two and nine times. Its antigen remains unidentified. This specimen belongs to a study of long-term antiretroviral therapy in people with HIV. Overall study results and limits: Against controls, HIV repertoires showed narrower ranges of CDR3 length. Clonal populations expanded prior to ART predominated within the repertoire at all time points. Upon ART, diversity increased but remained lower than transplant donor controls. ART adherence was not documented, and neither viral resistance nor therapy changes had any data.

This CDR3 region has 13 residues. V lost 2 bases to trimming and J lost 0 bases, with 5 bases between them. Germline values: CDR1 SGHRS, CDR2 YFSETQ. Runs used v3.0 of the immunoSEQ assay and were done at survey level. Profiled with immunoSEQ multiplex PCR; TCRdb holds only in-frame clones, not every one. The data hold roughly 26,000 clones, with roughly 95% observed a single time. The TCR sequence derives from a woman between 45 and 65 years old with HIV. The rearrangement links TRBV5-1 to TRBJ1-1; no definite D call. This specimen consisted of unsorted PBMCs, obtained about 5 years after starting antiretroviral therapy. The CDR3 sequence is CASSFDVNTEAFF. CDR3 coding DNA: TGCGCCAGCAGCTTTGACGTGAACACTGAAGCTTTCTTT.